The source of this T cell receptor (beta chain) is a study of T-cell memory formation after mild COVID-19. From the 5' RACE reads, TCRdb called clonotypes with MiXCR, one entry per CDR3 protein. The table shows hundreds of thousands of distinct CDR3 sequences, with 16% occurring only once. The V and J ends lost 0 bases and 3 bases respectively, with 14 bases between them. Germline V gene data show CDR1 as DFQATT and CDR2 as SNEGSKA (reference sequence). This CDR3 region has 15 residues. This clonotype appeared a few times. The chain employs TRBV20-1 and TRBJ1-2, with a weak D call TRBD1 (6 bases). The clonotype was recovered from a man aged 18 to 30 who had mild COVID-19 (a few samples of this study predate the infection). Cell type and time point are not known. Specimen: PBMCs or a T cell subset sorted from them (not recorded which). The CDR3 is CSAREQGRPHYGYTF. CDR3 DNA sequence: TGCAGTGCTAGAGAACAGGGTCGCCCCCACTATGGCTACACCTTC.